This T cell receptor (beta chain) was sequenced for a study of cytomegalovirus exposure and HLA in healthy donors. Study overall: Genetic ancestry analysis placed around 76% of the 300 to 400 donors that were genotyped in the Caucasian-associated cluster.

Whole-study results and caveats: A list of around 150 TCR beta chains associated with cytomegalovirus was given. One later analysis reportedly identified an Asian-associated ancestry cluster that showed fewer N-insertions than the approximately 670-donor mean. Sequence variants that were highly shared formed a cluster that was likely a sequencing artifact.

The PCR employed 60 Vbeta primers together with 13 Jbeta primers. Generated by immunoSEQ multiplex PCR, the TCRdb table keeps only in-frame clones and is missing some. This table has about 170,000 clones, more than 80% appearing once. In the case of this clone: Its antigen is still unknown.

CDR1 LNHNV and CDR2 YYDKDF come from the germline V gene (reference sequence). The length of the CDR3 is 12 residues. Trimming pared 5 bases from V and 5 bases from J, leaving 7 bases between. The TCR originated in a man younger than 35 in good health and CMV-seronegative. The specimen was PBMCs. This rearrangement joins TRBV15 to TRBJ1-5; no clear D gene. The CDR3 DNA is TGTGCCACCAGCCAACTAGATCAGCCCCAGCATTTT. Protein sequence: CATSQLDQPQHF.